Listed below are T cell receptor beta chains from one sample, sequenced in a study of siplizumab effects on memory and regulatory T cells. Sequencing used immunoSEQ multiplex PCR; TCRdb keeps in-frame clones, though not all of them. The table lists around 65,000 clones, around 79% of them singletons. Sequences were obtained from memory CD4+ T cells sorted from blood. The source of these receptors is a human donor in good health. The CDR3 runs from the conserved cysteine through the conserved F or W. D genes are given only for firm matches. Rows give clone size only sometimes, using once, few, many, or a class for an expanded clone.

TRBJ1-6,TRBV6-5,-,-,CASSYTMDATRNF,TGTGCCAGCAGTTACACGATGGACGCGACCAGGAACTTT
TRBJ1-1,TRBV11-1,-,-,CASSLVPGRWTEAFF,TGTGCCAGCAGCTTAGTGCCCGGACGATGGACTGAAGCTTTCTTT
TRBJ2-5,TRBV28,few,-,CASSFPGWQETQYF,TGTGCCAGCAGTTTCCCAGGGTGGCAAGAGACCCAGTACTTC
TRBJ2-2,TRBV28,-,TRBD1,CASSWGRQGPGELFF,TGTGCCAGCAGTTGGGGACGACAGGGACCCGGGGAGCTGTTTTTT
TRBJ2-7,TRBV4-3,-,-,CASSQADREAEQYF,TGCGCCAGCAGCCAAGCCGACAGGGAGGCCGAGCAGTACTTC
TRBJ2-7,TRBV27,-,TRBD1,CASSSGTEGYEQYF,TGTGCCAGCAGTTCCGGGACAGAGGGCTACGAGCAGTACTTC
TRBJ2-7,TRBV7-9,-,-,CASSFGQYEQYF,TGTGCCAGCAGCTTCGGACAGTACGAGCAGTACTTC
TRBJ2-2,TRBV10-1,-,-,CASSEARVGTGELFF,TGCGCCAGCAGTGAGGCCAGGGTGGGGACCGGGGAGCTGTTTTTT
TRBJ1-5,TRBV2,-,-,CASGGQGRQPQHF,TGTGCCAGCGGGGGGCAGGGCAGGCAGCCCCAGCATTTT
TRBJ1-2,TRBV6-6,-,-,CASSYGRRGYTF,TGTGCCAGCAGTTACGGGCGAAGGGGCTACACCTTC
TRBJ1-4,TRBV6-1,-,-,CASSEVPPLSATNEKLFF,TGTGCCAGCAGTGAAGTCCCTCCCCTAAGTGCAACTAATGAAAAACTGTTTTTT
TRBJ1-5,TRBV6-6,-,TRBD1,CASSSRQGADQPQHF,TGTGCCAGCAGTTCGCGACAGGGGGCAGATCAGCCCCAGCATTTT
TRBJ2-7,TRBV14,-,-,CASSQDGQSYEQYF,TGTGCCAGCAGCCAAGACGGACAGTCCTACGAGCAGTACTTC
TRBJ1-5,TRBV6-5,-,-,CASSLSGSNQPQHF,TGTGCCAGCAGTTTATCGGGTAGCAATCAGCCCCAGCATTTT
TRBJ1-2,TRBV25-1,-,-,CASSDQAYGYTF,TGTGCCAGCAGTGACCAGGCCTATGGCTACACCTTC
TRBJ2-1,TRBV19,-,-,CASSIVGGGRGSNEQFF,TGTGCCAGTAGTATAGTTGGGGGCGGTCGGGGGTCTAATGAGCAGTTCTTC
TRBJ1-3,TRBV5-4,-,-,CASSFYRERNTIYF,TGTGCCAGCAGCTTTTACAGAGAAAGAAACACCATATATTTT
TRBJ2-1,TRBV21-1,-,-,CASSKEEHSHNEQFF,TGTGCCAGCAGCAAAGAGGAACATTCCCACAATGAGCAGTTCTTC
TRBJ2-5,TRBV27,few,-,CASNPDSPQETQYF,TGTGCCAGCAACCCGGACAGCCCCCAAGAGACCCAGTACTTC
TRBJ2-7,TRBV29-1,once,TRBD1,CSVLDSGTAYEQYF,TGCAGCGTTCTGGACTCCGGGACAGCCTACGAGCAGTACTTC
TRBJ2-5,TRBV19,-,TRBD2,CATSELAGRETQYF,TGTGCCACTAGCGAGCTAGCGGGGAGGGAGACCCAGTACTTC
TRBJ1-1,TRBV27,-,TRBD1,CASSLQNAQGAAFF,TGTGCCAGCAGTCTACAAAACGCACAGGGGGCGGCTTTCTTT
TRBJ1-4,TRBV15,-,-,CATSTGGGKLFF,TGTGCCACCAGCACTGGTGGAGGAAAACTGTTTTTT
TRBJ2-2,TRBV5-1,few,-,CASSLFRVENTGELFF,TGCGCCAGCAGCTTATTCAGGGTGGAAAACACCGGGGAGCTGTTTTTT
TRBJ2-3,TRBV9,-,-,CASSERPGQRDTQYF,TGTGCCAGCAGCGAGAGGCCGGGACAAAGAGATACGCAGTATTTT
TRBJ2-7,TRBV18,-,TRBD1,CASSSGTGVSYEQYF,TGTGCCAGCTCATCCGGGACAGGGGTCTCCTACGAGCAGTACTTC
TRBJ2-5,TRBV6-4,-,TRBD1,CARDTGTGSGETQYF,TGTGCCAGAGATACCGGGACAGGGAGTGGCGAGACCCAGTACTTC
TRBJ1-1,TRBV2,-,-,CASTRQMNTEAFF,TGTGCCAGCACCCGACAGATGAACACTGAAGCTTTCTTT
TRBJ2-7,TRBV5-1,-,-,CASRMGYEQYF,TGCGCCAGCAGGATGGGCTACGAGCAGTACTTC